These 32 T cell receptor beta chains were all obtained from the same sample, sequenced in a study of T cell responses to AZD1222 COVID-19 vaccine. Measured with immunoSEQ multiplex PCR; TCRdb has only the in-frame clones, and not every one. The sample contains approximately 130,000 clones, 85% of which appear only once. Specimen: peripheral blood, collected 28 days after the second dose of the MenACWY control vaccine. These receptors were taken from an adult who received the MenACWY meningococcal vaccine as a control.

This sequence joins TRBV11-2 and TRBJ2-3; D is uncertain. The CDR3 runs to 15 residues. The germline V gene encodes CDR1 SGHAT and CDR2 FQNNGV. The V gene lost 5 bases and the J gene lost 2 bases, with 14 bases spanning the gap. CDR3 in DNA: TGTGCCAGCAGCCAACCGGACCGAGCCACAGATACGCAGTATTTT. This translates into CASSQPDRATDTQYF. Full variable domain (remainder filled in from reference TRBV11-2 and TRBJ2-3): EAGVAQSPRYKIIEKRQSVAFWCNPISGHATLYWYQQILGQGPKLLIQFQNNGVVDDSQLPKDRFSAERLKGVDSTLKIQPAKLEDSAVYLCASSQPDRATDTQYFGPGTRLTVL.

The rearrangement uses TRBV10-2 and TRBJ1-1; possibly TRBD1 for D (5 bases). Per germline, CDR1 WSHSY and CDR2 SAAADI. The CDR3 contains 18 residues. Trimming removed 6 bases at V and 6 bases at J, with 29 bases between. CDR3 DNA: TGCGCCAGCAGCCAAATGAGGGGCCGTGTGCGAGGTGGCTCTGAAGCTTTCTTT. Translating it yields CASSQMRGRVRGGSEAFF.

This chain joins TRBV7-9 and TRBJ2-2; possible D gene TRBD1, 5 bases. V lost 1 base to trimming and J lost 6 bases, with 15 bases between them. Germline CDR1 SEHNR, CDR2 FQNEAQ (reference sequence). The length of the CDR3 is 16 residues. In DNA form, the CDR3 reads TGTGCCAGCAGCTTAGTTTTAGGGGCAAACGCCGGGGAGCTGTTTTTT. Protein: CASSLVLGANAGELFF.

This chain connects TRBV5-6 to TRBJ1-6, with a tentative D call TRBD1 (6 bases). V was shortened by 1 base and J by 9 bases, with 11 bases between the two germline ends. Looked up from germline, CDR1 is SGHDT and CDR2 is YYEEEE. The CDR3 is made up of 14 amino acids. For the CDR3, the DNA is TGTGCCAGCAGCTTGTACAGGGAGGGTTCACCCCTCCACTTT. Its protein is CASSLYREGSPLHF.

The chain employs TRBV4-2 and TRBJ1-3; D gene unclear. Trimming stripped 0 bases from V and 7 bases from J, with 10 bases between. The CDR3 covers 14 residues. Germline V gene data show CDR1 as LGHNA and CDR2 as YNFKEQ. The CDR3 protein is CASSQDPGFNTIYF. The CDR3 nucleotides are TGTGCCAGCAGCCAAGATCCGGGGTTCAACACCATATATTTT.

This clone was seen a few times. V usage is TRBV21-1 and J usage is TRBJ2-5. TRBV21-1 is marked as a pseudogene. CDR3 length equals 16 residues. The CDR3 DNA reads TGTGCCAGCAGCAAACCAGTAGGACGGTACCAAGAGACCCAGTACTTC. Translation: CASSKPVGRYQETQYF.

The J gene is TRBJ1-1, the V gene TRBV6-5, with TRBD1 as a possible D gene (5 bases). Germline-derived CDR1 and CDR2 are MNHEY and SVGAGI. Trimming pared 5 bases from V and 4 bases from J, leaving 11 bases between. This CDR3 is 13 amino acids long. This CDR3 is CASSRPGGTEAFF. The CDR3 region has the DNA TGTGCCAGCAGTCGCCCGGGGGGCACTGAAGCTTTCTTT.

V gene TRBV28 combines with J gene TRBJ1-6; TRBD1 might be the D (5 bases). The CDR3 is made up of 18 amino acids. The germline gives CDR1 MDHEN, CDR2 SYDVKM. DNA of the CDR3: TGTGCTACCAGTGGGGACTTTCCTGGAAGCTCCTATAATTCACCCCTCCACTTT. Translating it yields CATSGDFPGSSYNSPLHF.

This clone was seen only once. This sequence joins TRBV5-5 and TRBJ1-5, with TRBD1 as a possible D gene (6 bases). Trimming pared 4 bases from V and 6 bases from J, leaving 23 bases between. The CDR3 has 17 amino acids. From germline, CDR1 is SGHKS and CDR2 YYEKEE (reference sequence). CDR3: CASSLRTSQGSPQPQHF. The CDR3, as DNA: TGTGCCAGCAGCCTTCGAACCTCACAGGGCTCTCCTCAGCCCCAGCATTTT.

The sample holds a few counts of this clone. V gene TRBV28 combines with J gene TRBJ2-4; TRBD2 matches 9 bases. Germline CDR1 MDHEN, CDR2 SYDVKM. This CDR3 contains 16 residues. J gave up 5 bases and V 1 base, and 6 bases lay outside the gene matches. CDR3 DNA: TGTGCCAGCAGTTTATTTGCTAGCGGGACCGAAAACATTCAGTACTTC. It yields the protein CASSLFASGTENIQYF.

J is TRBJ2-7 and V is TRBV28; possibly TRBD1 for D (6 bases). This CDR3 is 15 amino acids long. Trimming took 6 bases from V and 2 from J, leaving 17 bases between them. Germline-derived CDR1 and CDR2 are MDHEN and SYDVKM. The CDR3 DNA follows: TGTGCCAGCAGGTCCTCAATAACAGGGACCTACGAGCAGTACGTC. It is translated as CASRSSITGTYEQYV.

This clone was seen a few times. The chain employs TRBV21-1 and TRBJ1-6; TRBD1, the table's D call, was not compared with the DNA. TRBV21-1 is designated a pseudogene. The CDR3 length is 15 residues. CDR3: CASGSRTEINSPLHF. The CDR3 DNA reads as TGTGCCTCCGGAAGTAGGACAGAGATTAATTCACCCCTCCACTTT.

The chain has TRBV3-1 (or the pseudogene TRBV3-2) and TRBJ1-4; no clear D. Germline V gene sequence: CDR1 LGHDT, CDR2 YNNKEL (reference sequence). Trimming shortened V by 3 bases and J by 1 base, and 9 bases separated the two germline ends. The CDR3 is made up of 15 amino acids. CDR3 sequence (DNA): TGTGCCAGCAGCCAGGACCGAATAACTAATGAAAAACTGTTTTTT. Protein product: CASSQDRITNEKLFF.

The chain couples TRBV28 to TRBJ1-2; weak D call: TRBD1 (5 bases). The CDR3 is 14 residues long. Trimming shortened V by 3 bases and J by 0 bases, and 8 bases separated the two germline ends. Germline CDR1 reads MDHEN; CDR2 reads SYDVKM. CDR3 amino acids: CASSFRDPNYGYTF. CDR3 DNA: TGTGCCAGCAGTTTCCGGGACCCTAACTATGGCTACACCTTC.

The chain uses TRBV7-2 and TRBJ1-2; possible D gene TRBD1, 5 bases. The CDR3 sequence is 14 residues long. Trimming removed 2 bases at V and 6 bases at J, with 13 bases between. CDR1 and CDR2 (germline): SGHTA, FQGNSA. Here the CDR3 reads CASSLRLREDGYTF. The CDR3 DNA reads TGTGCCAGCAGCTTACGTCTCAGGGAGGATGGCTACACCTTC.

The gene calls are TRBV19 and TRBJ1-1; D possibly corresponds to TRBD1 (6 bases). Germline CDR1 is LNHDA and CDR2 is SQIVND (reference sequence). The CDR3 sequence is 13 residues long. Trimming stripped 7 bases from V and 4 bases from J, with 13 bases between. The CDR3 coding sequence is TGTGCCAGTACTACAGGGAGTTTCACTGAAGCTTTCTTT. This codes for CASTTGSFTEAFF.

This clone was recorded a few times. The chain uses TRBV30 and TRBJ2-3; maybe TRBD2 (7 bases). The CDR3 sequence is 14 residues long. The V end was cut by 8 bases, the J end by 0 bases, with 15 bases between. Germline V gives CDR1 GTSNPN, CDR2 SVGIG (reference sequence). CDR3 sequence: CAHSGGASTDTQYF. Here the CDR3 DNA reads TGTGCCCATAGTGGGGGGGCTAGCACAGATACGCAGTATTTT.

In the case of this clone: The same CDR3 arises from other DNA sequences in this sample as well. V is TRBV18 and J is TRBJ1-5; maybe TRBD1 (5 bases). Trimming pared 1 base from V and 3 bases from J, leaving 7 bases between. The germline CDR1 and CDR2 sequences are KGHSH and LQKENI. The CDR3 length is 14 residues. The CDR3 DNA follows: TGTGCCAGCTCACCACGGGGGGTCAATCAGCCCCAGCATTTT. This sequence encodes CASSPRGVNQPQHF.

This clone was seen a few times. V gene TRBV7-9 combines with J gene TRBJ2-2; 8 nucleotides line up with TRBD1. There are 15 residues in the CDR3. Germline CDR1 and CDR2: SEHNR and FQNEAQ (reference sequence). V trimming: 3 bases; J trimming: 3 bases; junction bases outside the gene matches: 3. The chain's CDR3 is CASSFGTGDTGELFF. CDR3 coding DNA: TGTGCCAGCAGCTTCGGGACAGGAGACACCGGGGAGCTGTTTTTT.

V is TRBV6-2 or TRBV6-3 and J is TRBJ1-4; D gene unclear. The V gene's germline CDR1 is MNHEY and CDR2 SVGEGT. This CDR3 is built from 16 residues. V was trimmed by 2 bases and J by 0 bases, leaving 10 bases between them. CDR3 nucleotides: TGTGCCAGCAGTTACCTCCCCGCCGCAACTAATGAAAAACTGTTTTTT. It translates to CASSYLPAATNEKLFF.

This clone was detected once. J is TRBJ2-7 and V is TRBV27; D gene ambiguous. With 7 bases removed from V and 4 bases from J, the gap between germline ends came to 17 bases. This CDR3 is built from 14 residues. Germline lookup yields CDR1 MNHEY and CDR2 SMNVEV (reference sequence). In nucleotides, the CDR3 is TGTGCCAGCACCCCTCTAGGGCGTAGTTACGAGCAGTACTTC. It encodes CASTPLGRSYEQYF.

The chain uses TRBV4-3 and TRBJ1-1; no reliable D call. The length of the CDR3 is 13 residues. Germline V gene sequence: CDR1 LGHNA, CDR2 YSLEER. V was clipped by 2 bases and J by 3 bases, with 7 bases between them. This CDR3 reads CASSQKVDTEAFF. The CDR3 nucleotides read TGCGCCAGCAGCCAAAAGGTGGACACTGAAGCTTTCTTT.

The rearrangement uses TRBV25-1 and TRBJ2-5, with TRBD2 identical over 11 bases. The J segment lost 4 bases and the V segment lost 4 bases, leaving 2 bases of the junction unmatched. This CDR3 has 14 amino acids. CDR1 and CDR2 (germline): MGHDK, SYGVNS. The CDR3: CASSALAGGETQYF. The CDR3, as DNA: TGTGCCAGCAGTGCGCTAGCGGGAGGAGAGACCCAGTACTTC.

The J gene is TRBJ1-1, the V gene TRBV27; TRBD1 matches 7 bases. This CDR3 is built from 14 residues. J was trimmed by 3 bases and V by 3 bases; bases with no gene match: 4. In germline, CDR1 is MNHEY, CDR2 SMNVEV (reference sequence). CDR3 sequence reads: CASSLTGQYTEAFF. CDR3 DNA sequence: TGTGCCAGCAGTTTGACGGGACAGTACACTGAAGCTTTCTTT.

This clone has just one count. The chain joins TRBV9 to TRBJ2-7; D tentatively fits TRBD1 or TRBD2 (5 bases each). Trimming removed 0 bases at V and 2 bases at J, with 15 bases between. The CDR3 sequence is 16 residues long. Germline assignment: CDR1 SGDLS and CDR2 YYNGEE. CDR3 sequence: CASSVGGRGGTYEQYF. CDR3 DNA: TGTGCCAGCAGCGTAGGAGGACGGGGCGGAACCTACGAGCAGTACTTC.

This clone was recorded once. The DNA of the CDR3 is TGTGCCAGCAGCTTATCCCCAGGAGTGGCAGACTACGAGCAGTACTTC. Translating it yields CASSLSPGVADYEQYF. The rearrangement joins TRBV7-6 to TRBJ2-7; no clear D gene. The CDR3 length is 16 residues. The V gene's germline CDR1 is SGHVS and CDR2 FNYEAQ. V was shortened by 2 bases and J by 3 bases, with 17 bases between the two germline ends.

Only a few counts were recorded for this clone. The chain employs TRBV5-4 and TRBJ1-6; no clear D gene. Germline CDR1 reads SGHNT; CDR2 reads YYREEE (reference sequence). The CDR3 has 15 amino acids. With 3 bases removed from V and 7 bases from J, the gap between germline ends came to 14 bases. CDR3 amino acids: CASSYAADNNSPLHF. Written as DNA, the CDR3 is TGTGCCAGCAGCTATGCGGCAGACAACAATTCACCCCTCCACTTT.

The chain uses TRBV19 and TRBJ2-5, with TRBD1 matching 8 bases. The CDR3 contains 15 residues. J lost 5 bases, V lost 6 bases, and 11 bases had no gene match. CDR1 and CDR2 (germline): LNHDA, SQIVND (reference sequence). In DNA, the CDR3 is TGTGCCAGTAGGCCCTTGGACAGGGCGGCGGAGACCCAGTACTTC. It translates to CASRPLDRAAETQYF.

The chain links TRBV18 to TRBJ2-3; 8 bases are shared with TRBD2. This CDR3 contains 12 residues. V was clipped by 3 bases and J by 9 bases; unmatched bases: 2. Per germline, CDR1 KGHSH and CDR2 LQKENI. CDR3 residues: CASSPGGETQYF. The CDR3 DNA follows: TGTGCCAGCTCACCCGGGGGGGAAACGCAGTATTTT.

The chain combines TRBV6-5 with TRBJ1-3, with 7 bases aligning to TRBD1. The CDR3 is 14 residues long. The V segment lost 7 bases and the J segment 4 bases; nucleotides outside the gene matches: 7. CDR1 is MNHEY and CDR2 is SVGAGI in the germline V gene. The CDR3 loop is CASKTGTVGNTIYF. CDR3 sequence (DNA): TGTGCCAGCAAAACAGGGACAGTCGGAAACACCATATATTTT.

This clone showed up just once. The chain is built from TRBV19 and TRBJ2-1, with D tentatively TRBD1 (6 bases). CDR3 size: 15 residues. Germline loops: CDR1 LNHDA, CDR2 SQIVND (reference sequence). V was pared by 5 bases and J by 0 bases, with 11 bases between. CDR3 bases: TGTGCCAGTAGTGATACAGGGAGCTCCTACAATGAGCAGTTCTTC. As protein: CASSDTGSSYNEQFF.

The gene calls are TRBV7-2 and TRBJ2-5; D remains ambiguous. V was clipped by 4 bases and J by 3 bases, with 9 bases between them. From germline, CDR1 is SGHTA and CDR2 FQGNSA. There are 13 residues in the CDR3. This CDR3 reads CASSSPSKETQYF. The CDR3 nucleotides are TGTGCCAGCAGCTCCCCTTCTAAAGAGACCCAGTACTTC. Full variable domain (rest looked up from reference TRBV7-2 and TRBJ2-5): GAGVSQSPSNKVTEKGKDVELRCDPISGHTALYWYRQSLGQGLEFLIYFQGNSAPDKSGLPSDRFSAERTGGSVSTLTIQRTQQEDSAVYLCASSSPSKETQYFGPGTRLLVL.